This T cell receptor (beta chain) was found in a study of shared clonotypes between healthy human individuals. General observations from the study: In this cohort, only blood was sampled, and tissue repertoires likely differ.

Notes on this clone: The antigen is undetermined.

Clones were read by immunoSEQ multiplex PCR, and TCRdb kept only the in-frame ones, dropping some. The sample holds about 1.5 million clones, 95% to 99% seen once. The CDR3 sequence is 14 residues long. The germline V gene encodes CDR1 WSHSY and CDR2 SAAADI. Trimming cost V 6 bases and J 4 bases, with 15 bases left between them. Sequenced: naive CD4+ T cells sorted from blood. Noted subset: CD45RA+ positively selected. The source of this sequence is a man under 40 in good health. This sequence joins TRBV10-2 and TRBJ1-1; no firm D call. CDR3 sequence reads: CASRDSGFVTEAFF. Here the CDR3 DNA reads TGCGCCAGCAGGGACTCGGGGTTTGTCACTGAAGCTTTCTTT.